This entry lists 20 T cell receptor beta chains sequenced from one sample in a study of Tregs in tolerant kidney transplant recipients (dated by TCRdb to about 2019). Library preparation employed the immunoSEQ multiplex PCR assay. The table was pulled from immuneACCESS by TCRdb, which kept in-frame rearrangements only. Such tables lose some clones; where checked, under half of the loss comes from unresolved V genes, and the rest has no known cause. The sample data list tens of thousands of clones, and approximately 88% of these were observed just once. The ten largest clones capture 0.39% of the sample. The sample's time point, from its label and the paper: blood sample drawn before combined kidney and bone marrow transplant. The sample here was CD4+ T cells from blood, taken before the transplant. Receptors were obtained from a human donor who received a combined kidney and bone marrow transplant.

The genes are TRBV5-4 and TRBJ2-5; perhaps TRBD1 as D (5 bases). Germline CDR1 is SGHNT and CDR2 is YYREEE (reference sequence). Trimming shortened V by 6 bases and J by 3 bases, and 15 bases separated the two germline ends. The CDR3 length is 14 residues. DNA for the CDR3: TGTGCCAGCACCCCGAATGGGGCAAAAGAGACCCAGTACTTC. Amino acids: CASTPNGAKETQYF.

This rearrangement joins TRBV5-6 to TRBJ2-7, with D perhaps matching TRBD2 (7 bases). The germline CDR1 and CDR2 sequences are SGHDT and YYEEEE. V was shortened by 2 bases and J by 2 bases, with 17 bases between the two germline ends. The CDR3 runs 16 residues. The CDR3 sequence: CASSLGGSGKTYEQYF. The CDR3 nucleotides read TGTGCCAGCAGCTTAGGGGGAAGCGGGAAGACCTACGAGCAGTACTTC.

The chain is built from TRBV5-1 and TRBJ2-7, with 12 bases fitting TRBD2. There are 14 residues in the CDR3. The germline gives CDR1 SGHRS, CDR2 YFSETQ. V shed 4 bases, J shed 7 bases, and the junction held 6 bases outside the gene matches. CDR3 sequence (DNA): TGCGCCAGCAGCCAAACTAGCGGGAGGAATGAGCAGTACTTC. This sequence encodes CASSQTSGRNEQYF.

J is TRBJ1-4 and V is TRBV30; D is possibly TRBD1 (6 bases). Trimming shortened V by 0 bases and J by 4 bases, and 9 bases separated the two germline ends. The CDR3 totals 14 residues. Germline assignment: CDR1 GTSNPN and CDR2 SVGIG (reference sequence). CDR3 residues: CAWSVRQVNEKLFF. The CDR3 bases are TGTGCCTGGAGTGTACGACAGGTTAATGAAAAACTGTTTTTT.

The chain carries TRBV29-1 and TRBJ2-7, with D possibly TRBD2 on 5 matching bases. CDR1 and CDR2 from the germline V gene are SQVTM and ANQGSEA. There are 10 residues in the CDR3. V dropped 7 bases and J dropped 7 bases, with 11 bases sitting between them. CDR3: CSAVTGEQYF. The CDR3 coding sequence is TGCAGCGCCGTTACGGGAGAGCAGTACTTC.

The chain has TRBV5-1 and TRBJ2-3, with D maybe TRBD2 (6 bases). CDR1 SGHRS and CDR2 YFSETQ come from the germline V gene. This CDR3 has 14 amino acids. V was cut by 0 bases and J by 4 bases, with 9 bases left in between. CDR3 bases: TGCGCCAGCAGCTTGGTCGGGAGCTCAGATACGCAGTATTTT. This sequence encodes CASSLVGSSDTQYF.

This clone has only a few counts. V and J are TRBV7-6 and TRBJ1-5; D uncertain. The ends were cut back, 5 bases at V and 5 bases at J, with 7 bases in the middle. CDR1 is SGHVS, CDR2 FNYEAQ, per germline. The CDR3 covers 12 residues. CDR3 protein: CASSLTDQPQHF. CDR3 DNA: TGTGCCAGCAGCCTCACTGATCAGCCCCAGCATTTT.

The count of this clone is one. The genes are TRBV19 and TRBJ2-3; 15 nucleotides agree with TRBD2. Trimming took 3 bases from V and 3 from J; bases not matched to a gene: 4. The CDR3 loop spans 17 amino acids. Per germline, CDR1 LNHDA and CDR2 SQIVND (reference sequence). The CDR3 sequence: CASSIGTSGRITDTQYF. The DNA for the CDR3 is TGTGCCAGTAGTATCGGGACTAGCGGGAGGATTACAGATACGCAGTATTTT.

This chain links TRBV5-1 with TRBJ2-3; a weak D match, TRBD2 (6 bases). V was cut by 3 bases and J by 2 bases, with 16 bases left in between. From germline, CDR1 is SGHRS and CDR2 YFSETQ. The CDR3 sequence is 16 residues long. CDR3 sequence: CASSSPGLPITDTQYF. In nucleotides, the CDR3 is TGCGCCAGCAGCTCCCCGGGACTCCCTATCACAGATACGCAGTATTTT. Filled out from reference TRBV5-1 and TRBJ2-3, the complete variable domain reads KAGVTQTPRYLIKTRGQQVTLSCSPISGHRSVSWYQQTPGQGLQFLFEYFSETQRNKGNFPGRFSGRQFSNSRSEMNVSTLELGDSALYLCASSSPGLPITDTQYFGPGTRLTVL.

CDR3 nucleotides: TGTGCCAGCAGCGTAGCTCGGGTGTCCGGGAGAGAGACCCAGTACTTC. It is translated as CASSVARVSGRETQYF. V gene TRBV9 combines with J gene TRBJ2-5, with D possibly being TRBD2 (6 bases). Germline V gene data show CDR1 as SGDLS and CDR2 as YYNGEE. The CDR3 length is 16 residues. V lost 0 bases and J lost 4, with 16 bases in between. The variable domain in full, with the rest retrieved from reference TRBV9 and TRBJ2-5, is DSGVTQTPKHLITATGQRVTLRCSPRSGDLSVYWYQQSLDQGLQFLIQYYNGEERAKGNILERFSAQQFPDLHSELNLSSLELGDSALYFCASSVARVSGRETQYFGPGTRLLVL.

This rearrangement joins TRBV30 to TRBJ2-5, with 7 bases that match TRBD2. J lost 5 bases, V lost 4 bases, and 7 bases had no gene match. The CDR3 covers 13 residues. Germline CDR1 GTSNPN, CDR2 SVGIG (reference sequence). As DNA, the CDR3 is TGTGCCTGGAACCTAGTGGGAGGGGAGACCCAGTACTTC. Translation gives CAWNLVGGETQYF.

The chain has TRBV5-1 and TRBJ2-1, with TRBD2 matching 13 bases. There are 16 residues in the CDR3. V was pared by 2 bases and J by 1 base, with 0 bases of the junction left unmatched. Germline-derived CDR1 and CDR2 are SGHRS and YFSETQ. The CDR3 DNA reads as TGCGCCAGCAGCTTACTAGCGGGAGGGTCCTACAATGAGCAGTTCTTC. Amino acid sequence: CASSLLAGGSYNEQFF.

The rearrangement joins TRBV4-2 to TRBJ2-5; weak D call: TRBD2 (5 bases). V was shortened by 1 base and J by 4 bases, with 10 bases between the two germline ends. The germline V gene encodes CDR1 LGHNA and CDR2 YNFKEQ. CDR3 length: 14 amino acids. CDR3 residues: CASSQGAAGETQYF. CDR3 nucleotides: TGTGCCAGCAGCCAAGGGGCGGCGGGAGAGACCCAGTACTTC.

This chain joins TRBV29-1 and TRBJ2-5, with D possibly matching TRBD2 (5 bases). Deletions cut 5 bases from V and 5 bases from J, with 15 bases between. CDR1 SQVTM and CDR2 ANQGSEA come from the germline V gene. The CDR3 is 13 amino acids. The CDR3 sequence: CSVSPAVSETQYF. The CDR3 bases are TGCAGCGTTTCACCAGCGGTATCGGAGACCCAGTACTTC.

The CDR3 nucleotides read TGTGCCAGCAGCAGAGCAATCACAGATACGCAGTATTTT. This gives the protein CASSRAITDTQYF. The chain recombines TRBV11-1 with TRBJ2-3; unclear D gene. CDR1 is SGHAT and CDR2 is FQDESV in the germline V gene (reference sequence). V lost 5 bases, J lost 2 bases, and 8 bases lay in between. The CDR3 spans 13 residues. The variable domain in full, with the rest retrieved from reference TRBV11-1 and TRBJ2-3, is EAEVAQSPRYKITEKSQAVAFWCDPISGHATLYWYRQILGQGPELLVQFQDESVVDDSQLPKDRFSAERLKGVDSTLKIQPAELGDSAMYLCASSRAITDTQYFGPGTRLTVL.

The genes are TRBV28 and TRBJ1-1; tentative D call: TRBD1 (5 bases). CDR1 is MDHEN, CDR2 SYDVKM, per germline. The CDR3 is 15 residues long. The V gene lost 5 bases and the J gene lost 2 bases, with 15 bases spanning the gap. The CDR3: CASSPPGQGNTEAFF. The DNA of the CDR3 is TGTGCCAGCAGTCCCCCCGGGCAGGGAAACACTGAAGCTTTCTTT. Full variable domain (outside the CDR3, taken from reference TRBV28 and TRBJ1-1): DVKVTQSSRYLVKRTGEKVFLECVQDMDHENMFWYRQDPGLGLRLIYFSYDVKMKEKGDIPEGYSVSREKKERFSLILESASTNQTSMYLCASSPPGQGNTEAFFGQGTRLTVV.

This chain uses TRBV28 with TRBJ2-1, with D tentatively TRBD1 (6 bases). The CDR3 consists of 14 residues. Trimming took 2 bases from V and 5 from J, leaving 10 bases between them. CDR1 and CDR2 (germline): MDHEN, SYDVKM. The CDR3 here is CASSLRGSNNEQFF. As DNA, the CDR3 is TGTGCCAGCAGTTTAAGGGGGTCGAACAATGAGCAGTTCTTC.

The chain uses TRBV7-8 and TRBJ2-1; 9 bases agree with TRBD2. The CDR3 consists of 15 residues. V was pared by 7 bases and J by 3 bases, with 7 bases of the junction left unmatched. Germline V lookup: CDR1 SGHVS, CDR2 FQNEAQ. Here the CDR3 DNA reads TGTGCCAGCAACCATCTAGCGGGACGCTACAATGAGCAGTTCTTC. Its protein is CASNHLAGRYNEQFF.

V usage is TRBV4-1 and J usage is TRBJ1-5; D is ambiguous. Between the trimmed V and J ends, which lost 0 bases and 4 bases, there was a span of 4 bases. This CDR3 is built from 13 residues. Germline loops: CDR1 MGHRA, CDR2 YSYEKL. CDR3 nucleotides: TGCGCCAGCAGCCAAGACAGAAATCAGCCCCAGCATTTT. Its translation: CASSQDRNQPQHF.

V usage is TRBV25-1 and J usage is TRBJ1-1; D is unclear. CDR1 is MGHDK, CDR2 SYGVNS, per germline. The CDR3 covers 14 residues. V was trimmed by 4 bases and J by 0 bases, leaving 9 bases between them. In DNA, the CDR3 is TGTGCCAGCAGTGGGCAGGCCATGAACACTGAAGCTTTCTTT. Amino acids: CASSGQAMNTEAFF.